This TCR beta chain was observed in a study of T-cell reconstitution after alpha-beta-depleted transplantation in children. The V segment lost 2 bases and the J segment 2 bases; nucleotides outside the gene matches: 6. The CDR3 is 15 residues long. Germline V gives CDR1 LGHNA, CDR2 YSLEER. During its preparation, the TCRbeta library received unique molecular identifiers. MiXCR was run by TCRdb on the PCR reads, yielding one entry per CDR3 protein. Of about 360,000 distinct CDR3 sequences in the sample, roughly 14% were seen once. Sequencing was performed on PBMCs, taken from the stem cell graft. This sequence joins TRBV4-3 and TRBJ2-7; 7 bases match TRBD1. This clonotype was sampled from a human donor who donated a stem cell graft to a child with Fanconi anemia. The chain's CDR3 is CASSQLRGLTYEQYF. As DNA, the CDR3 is TGCGCCAGCAGCCAACTGAGGGGGCTTACCTACGAGCAGTACTTC.